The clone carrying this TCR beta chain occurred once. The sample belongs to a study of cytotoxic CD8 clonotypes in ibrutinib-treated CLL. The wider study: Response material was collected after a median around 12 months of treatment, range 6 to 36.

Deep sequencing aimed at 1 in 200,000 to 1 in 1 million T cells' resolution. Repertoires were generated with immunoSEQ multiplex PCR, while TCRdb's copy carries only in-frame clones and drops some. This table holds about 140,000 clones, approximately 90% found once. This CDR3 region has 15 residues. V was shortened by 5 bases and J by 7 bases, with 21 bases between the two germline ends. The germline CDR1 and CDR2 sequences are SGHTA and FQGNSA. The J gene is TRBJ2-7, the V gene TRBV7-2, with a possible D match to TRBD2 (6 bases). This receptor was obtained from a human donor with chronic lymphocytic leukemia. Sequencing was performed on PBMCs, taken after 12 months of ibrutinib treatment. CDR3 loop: CASSILPGAELEQYF. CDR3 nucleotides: TGTGCCAGCAGCATTCTCCCGGGAGCAGAATTGGAGCAGTACTTC.